This paragraph reports one T cell receptor (beta chain). This record belongs to a study of blood T cell repertoires in COVID-19. For the study at large: COVID-19 samples from acute and convalescent phases originated in the United States, Italy and Spain.

Authors' data handling: Nucleated cell number was recorded as an estimate derived from reference gene primer amplification. This table comes from immunoSEQ multiplex PCR, and its TCRdb copy is limited to in-frame clones, with some not included. V and J calls and clone size are given by that table; D and trimming were obtained from the DNA. The table includes about 100,000 clones, about nine tenths detected once. The TCR originated in a woman aged 45-59 years with COVID-19, enrolled during active disease. The material sequenced was peripheral blood.

CDR3 in DNA: TGTGCCAGCAGCGTAGGGGGGGGCAGGGAATATGGCTACACCTTC. Amino acid sequence: CASSVGGGREYGYTF. This chain uses TRBV9 with TRBJ1-2; tentative D call: TRBD1 (6 bases). Germline V gene lookup returns CDR1 SGDLS and CDR2 YYNGEE. The CDR3 is 15 amino acids. Trimming cost V 0 bases and J 5 bases, with 14 bases left between them.